These 23 T cell receptor beta chains share one sample of origin, sequenced in a study of blood T cell repertoires in COVID-19. Using immunoSEQ multiplex PCR, the repertoire was profiled, and TCRdb retains in-frame clones only, with some absent. Of 150,000 to 200,000 clones detected, nearly 90% appear once; the ten largest clones hold about 0.59%. The source material was peripheral blood. Receptors were obtained from a middle-aged man with acute or convalescent COVID-19.

The chain's CDR3 is CASSLVWRQGRADTQYF. In nucleotides, the CDR3 is TGCGCCAGCAGCTTGGTATGGCGCCAGGGCCGGGCAGATACGCAGTATTTT. J is TRBJ2-3 and V is TRBV5-1; maybe TRBD1 (5 bases). The CDR3 is made up of 17 amino acids. The V end lost 0 bases, the J end lost 4 bases, and 18 bases lay between the germline ends. The germline V gene has CDR1 SGHRS and CDR2 YFSETQ.

This chain uses TRBV27 with TRBJ2-7, with a possible D match to TRBD2 (6 bases). The CDR3 sequence is 12 residues long. CDR1 MNHEY and CDR2 SMNVEV come from the germline V gene (reference sequence). Trimming stripped 10 bases from V and 3 bases from J, with 13 bases between. The DNA for the CDR3 is TGTGCCACCGGGACTGAATTCTACGAGCAGTACTTC. Its protein product is CATGTEFYEQYF.

This clone was observed a few times. The chain recombines TRBV7-2 with TRBJ1-5, with 8 bases lining up with TRBD1. Per the germline V gene, CDR1 is SGHTA and CDR2 is FQGNSA. The length of the CDR3 is 16 residues. V lost 1 base to trimming and J lost 0 bases; unmatched junction nucleotides: 2. The CDR3 sequence: CASSLDTGGSNQPQHF. The CDR3 DNA follows: TGTGCCAGCAGCTTAGATACAGGGGGTAGCAATCAGCCCCAGCATTTT.

This clone was seen a handful of times. This CDR3 is also generated by other DNA sequences in the sample. CDR3: CASMRGQGNEKLFF. The DNA for the CDR3 is TGTGCCAGTATGAGGGGACAGGGGAATGAAAAACTGTTTTTT. J is TRBJ1-4 and V is TRBV19; 10 bases are shared with TRBD1. Germline assignment: CDR1 LNHDA and CDR2 SQIVND (reference sequence). This CDR3 spans 14 amino acids. With 7 bases clipped from V and 5 bases from J, the junction kept 4 bases outside the gene matches.

The V call is TRBV19, the J call TRBJ2-1; TRBD2 aligns across 9 bases. Germline-derived CDR1 and CDR2 are LNHDA and SQIVND (reference sequence). This CDR3 region has 13 residues. V shed 5 bases and J 9 bases; nucleotides not matched to a gene: 5. The CDR3 DNA is TGTGCCAGTAGTGGTAGCGGGGGATCTGAGCAGTTCTTC. Amino acid sequence: CASSGSGGSEQFF.

The chain uses TRBV25-1 and TRBJ1-2; D call uncertain. Per the germline V gene, CDR1 is MGHDK and CDR2 is SYGVNS. The CDR3 extends over 16 amino acids. V was shortened by 3 bases and J by 4 bases, with 18 bases between the two germline ends. The CDR3 sequence: CASSDTGVGKVYGYTF. CDR3 DNA: TGTGCCAGCAGTGACACCGGGGTGGGGAAGGTCTATGGCTACACCTTC.

V gene TRBV28 combines with J gene TRBJ1-5, with D tentatively TRBD1 (6 bases). CDR1 is MDHEN and CDR2 is SYDVKM in the germline V gene. Trimming removed 6 bases from V and 2 bases from J, with 17 bases in between. The CDR3 length is 16 residues. The CDR3 DNA reads as TGTGCCAGCAGCCTACAGGGACGGCTTGGCAATCAGCCCCAGCATTTT. It specifies CASSLQGRLGNQPQHF.

This chain joins TRBV15 and TRBJ1-5; D gene ambiguous. With 1 base removed from V and 6 bases from J, the gap between germline ends came to 10 bases. The CDR3 has 14 amino acids. Looked up from germline, CDR1 is LNHNV and CDR2 is YYDKDF (reference sequence). The CDR3 region has the DNA TGTGCCACCAGCAGAGGGGTTGGCGGTCAGCCCCAGCATTTT. Translation gives CATSRGVGGQPQHF.

V usage is TRBV24-1 and J usage is TRBJ2-1; D is possibly TRBD1 (6 bases). Trimming removed 1 base from V and 7 bases from J, with 10 bases in between. Germline V lookup: CDR1 KGHDR, CDR2 SFDVKD. CDR3 length: 14 amino acids. CDR3 nucleotides: TGTGCCACCAGTGATTTAGGGGGTACGAATGAGCAGTTCTTC. It specifies CATSDLGGTNEQFF.

The V gene is TRBV5-1, the J gene TRBJ2-3, with 9 bases lining up with TRBD1. V dropped 3 bases and J dropped 5; count of bases not matched to a gene: 10. Germline V gives CDR1 SGHRS, CDR2 YFSETQ. The CDR3 runs 16 residues. The CDR3 DNA sequence: TGCGCCAGCAGCTGGCCCCCGGGACAGGGTGAAGATACGCAGTATTTT. As protein: CASSWPPGQGEDTQYF.

This chain links TRBV11-2 with TRBJ2-1, with D tentatively TRBD2 (5 bases). CDR1 is SGHAT, CDR2 FQNNGV, per germline. The CDR3 is 11 amino acids. Trimming removed 10 bases from V and 4 bases from J, with 8 bases in between. CDR3 in amino acids: CATGIYNEQFF. CDR3 nucleotides: TGTGCCACCGGGATATACAATGAGCAGTTCTTC.

The gene calls are TRBV7-9 and TRBJ1-4; TRBD1 matches at 10 bases. CDR3 size: 18 residues. The junction had 12 bases not matched to a gene; V was cut back by 5 bases and J by 3 bases. Germline V gene lookup returns CDR1 SEHNR and CDR2 FQNEAQ (reference sequence). The CDR3 spells CASSRGAGTGEANEKLFF. CDR3 nucleotide sequence: TGTGCCAGCAGCCGAGGTGCCGGGACAGGGGAGGCTAATGAAAAACTGTTTTTT.

Comments on this clone: One junction end does not reproduce the germline sequence, and a read error may be involved. The chain carries TRBV27 and TRBJ2-1, with 12 bases lining up with TRBD2. This CDR3 comprises 16 residues. The germline V gene has CDR1 MNHEY and CDR2 SMNVEV (reference sequence). Written as DNA, the CDR3 is TGTGCCAGCAGTCTATCGACTAGCGGGAGCGTCTATGAGCAGTTCTTC. As protein: CASSLSTSGSVYEQFF.

The V and J genes are TRBV18 and TRBJ1-1; D possibly corresponds to TRBD1 (5 bases). Between the trimmed V and J ends, which lost 3 bases and 4 bases, there was a span of 9 bases. The CDR3 contains 13 residues. Germline V gene data show CDR1 as KGHSH and CDR2 as LQKENI. In DNA, the CDR3 is TGTGCCAGCTCACCTCAGGGAGGCACTGAAGCTTTCTTT. This translates into CASSPQGGTEAFF.

The sample holds one count of this clone. This chain links TRBV2 with TRBJ1-2; no clear D. Per germline, CDR1 SNHLY and CDR2 FYNNEI. With 4 bases removed from V and 3 bases from J, the gap between germline ends came to 6 bases. This CDR3 comprises 12 residues. In DNA form, the CDR3 reads TGTGCCAGCAGTGGACAAGACTATGGCTACACCTTC. Its translation: CASSGQDYGYTF. Filled out from reference TRBV2 and TRBJ1-2, the complete variable domain reads EPEVTQTPSHQVTQMGQEVILRCVPISNHLYFYWYRQILGQKVEFLVSFYNNEISEKSEIFDDQFSVERPDGSNFTLKIRSTKLEDSAMYFCASSGQDYGYTFGSGTRLTVV.

The gene calls are TRBV3-1 (or the pseudogene TRBV3-2) and TRBJ2-5, with TRBD2 as a possible D gene (7 bases). The V end lost 1 base, the J end lost 7 bases, and 13 bases lay between the germline ends. The CDR3 has 14 amino acids. Germline CDR1 and CDR2: LGHDT and YNNKEL (reference sequence). The CDR3, as DNA: TGTGCCAGCAGCCAAGGACGGGGGGCAGGGACCCAGTACTTC. The encoded protein is CASSQGRGAGTQYF.

CDR3 protein: CASNVALYNEQFF. CDR3 DNA: TGTGCCAGTAACGTTGCACTCTACAATGAGCAGTTCTTC. The chain is built from TRBV19 and TRBJ2-1; D unclear. Between the trimmed V and J ends, which lost 7 bases and 3 bases, there was a span of 10 bases. Germline V gene data show CDR1 as LNHDA and CDR2 as SQIVND (reference sequence). The CDR3 sequence is 13 residues long. The full variable domain, with the rest looked up from reference TRBV19 and TRBJ2-1, is DGGITQSPKYLFRKEGQNVTLSCEQNLNHDAMYWYRQDPGQGLRLIYYSQIVNDFQKGDIAEGYSVSREKKESFPLTVTSAQKNPTAFYLCASNVALYNEQFFGPGTRLTVL.

The rearrangement links TRBV12-5 to TRBJ2-5; D gene unclear. The CDR3 runs to 12 residues. Between the trimmed V and J ends, which lost 0 bases and 5 bases, there was a span of 4 bases. CDR1 and CDR2 (germline): LGHNT, FRNRAP. CDR3 in DNA: TGTGCTAGTGGTTTGGTGGGCGAGACCCAGTACTTC. Residues: CASGLVGETQYF.

The V and J genes are TRBV9 and TRBJ1-2, with a tentative D call TRBD1 (6 bases). The CDR3 sequence is 16 residues long. Germline V gene lookup returns CDR1 SGDLS and CDR2 YYNGEE. Trimming removed 0 bases at V and 6 bases at J, with 18 bases between. The CDR3, as DNA: TGTGCCAGCAGCGTAGATGGGACAAGCCTCGTGGATGGCTACACCTTC. Its translation: CASSVDGTSLVDGYTF. Variable domain in full (rest from reference TRBV9 and TRBJ1-2): DSGVTQTPKHLITATGQRVTLRCSPRSGDLSVYWYQQSLDQGLQFLIQYYNGEERAKGNILERFSAQQFPDLHSELNLSSLELGDSALYFCASSVDGTSLVDGYTFGSGTRLTVV.

This chain joins TRBV3-1 (or the pseudogene TRBV3-2) and TRBJ2-7; D might be TRBD1 (6 bases). The V and J ends lost 3 bases and 0 bases respectively, with 21 bases between them. Germline V gene lookup returns CDR1 LGHDT and CDR2 YNNKEL (reference sequence). The CDR3 sequence is 18 residues long. CDR3 in amino acids: CASSQPRDTRPHSYEQYF. In DNA form, the CDR3 reads TGTGCCAGCAGCCAGCCCCGGGACACAAGGCCTCACTCCTACGAGCAGTACTTC.

This chain links TRBV11-2 with TRBJ2-3; 7 nucleotides line up with TRBD2. V gave up 3 bases and J gave up 1 base; unmatched junction bases: 1. The CDR3 is made up of 14 amino acids. Germline V gene sequence: CDR1 SGHAT, CDR2 FQNNGV. The CDR3 nucleotides read TGTGCCAGCAGCTTTCTAGCGGGCACAGATACGCAGTATTTT. Residues: CASSFLAGTDTQYF.

The genes are TRBV3-1 (or the pseudogene TRBV3-2) and TRBJ2-5, with D possibly matching TRBD2 (5 bases). The CDR3 contains 14 residues. CDR1 LGHDT and CDR2 YNNKEL come from the germline V gene (reference sequence). Between the trimmed V and J ends, which lost 6 bases and 2 bases, there was a span of 13 bases. CDR3 amino acids: CASSRGSVQETQYF. CDR3 coding DNA: TGTGCCAGCAGTAGAGGGTCGGTTCAAGAGACCCAGTACTTC.

The chain uses TRBV29-1 and TRBJ1-1, with D unresolved. This CDR3 region has 14 residues. The V end was cut by 0 bases, the J end by 3 bases, with 11 bases between. Germline-derived CDR1 and CDR2 are SQVTM and ANQGSEA. This CDR3 is CSVEDRDGYTEAFF. The CDR3 DNA sequence: TGCAGCGTTGAAGATCGGGATGGGTACACTGAAGCTTTCTTT. The whole variable domain, filled in from reference TRBV29-1 and TRBJ1-1, reads SAVISQKPSRDICQRGTSLTIQCQVDSQVTMMFWYRQQPGQSLTLIATANQGSEATYESGFVIDKFPISRPNLTFSTLTVSNMSPEDSSIYLCSVEDRDGYTEAFFGQGTRLTVV.